Listed below are T cell receptor beta chains from one sample, sequenced in a study of spatial heterogeneity in lung cancer. TCRdb analysed the 5' RACE reads with MiXCR anew, one entry per CDR3 protein. The data hold about 3,800 distinct CDR3 sequences, with 35% to 45% observed a single time. Sequencing was performed on lung tumor tissue, taken at surgery. All receptors come from a male donor with early-stage non-small cell lung cancer. Each CDR3 is given without its conserved first and last residue. D genes are given only for firm matches. Only part of the rows carry a size: once, few, many, or a class if the clone is expanded.

CDR3aa,abundance,d_gene,len,v_gene,j_gene
ATSHGTSGLYGDEQF,.,TRBD2,15,TRBV24-1,TRBJ2-1
ASSQALTTDTQY,few,.,12,TRBV14,TRBJ2-3
ASRTGGEPSYEQY,.,.,13,TRBV28,TRBJ2-7
ASSQGGQDGSETQY,.,.,14,TRBV3-1,TRBJ2-5
ASSYSGTRSKQTQY,.,.,14,TRBV6-5,TRBJ2-3
ASTWEGAPNRAQY,few,TRBD2,13,TRBV7-2,TRBJ2-5
VSSLAPGAPYEQY,.,.,13,TRBV7-2,TRBJ2-7
ASSLWGSGSVSYEQY,.,TRBD2,15,TRBV27,TRBJ2-7
ASRGGGTGKAGELF,.,.,14,TRBV7-2,TRBJ2-2
ASGRPQGTQY,.,.,10,TRBV11-2,TRBJ2-5
ASSGMTPGTDTQY,few,.,13,TRBV2,TRBJ2-3
ASSLWTGVTYEQY,few,TRBD1,13,TRBV28,TRBJ2-7
ASKAGVITDTQY,.,TRBD2,12,TRBV14,TRBJ2-3
ASSQTSGISYEQY,few,TRBD2,13,TRBV7-2,TRBJ2-7
ASSLDGGESDTQY,few,.,13,TRBV5-1,TRBJ2-3
ASSPRTGVYEQY,medium-sized,TRBD1,12,TRBV7-2,TRBJ2-7
ASSLRSGLAAGELY,.,TRBD2,14,TRBV14,TRBJ2-2
ASSEFSGTSGRYEQY,medium-sized,TRBD2,15,TRBV25-1,TRBJ2-7
ASTLDTANTEAF,once,.,12,TRBV6-1,TRBJ1-1
ASSFSGSQGDEQY,.,TRBD2,13,TRBV6-5,TRBJ2-7
SALPTPGTAKNIQY,few,.,14,TRBV20-1,TRBJ2-4
ASKWGEADTQY,medium-sized,.,11,TRBV6-5,TRBJ2-3